These 6 T cell receptor beta chains came from one sample sequenced in a study of graft-versus-host responses after intestinal transplantation. TCRdb keeps only in-frame clones here, not all; method: immunoSEQ multiplex PCR. This table holds 150,000 or so clones, 92% found once. No antigen is known for these receptors. Sequencing was performed on unstimulated CD4+ T cells sorted from spleen or lymph node cells, taken before intestinal transplant. The receptors originated from a human donor who received an intestinal transplant.

The chain carries TRBV18 and TRBJ2-5; 7 bases map to TRBD1. The CDR3 consists of 14 residues. CDR1 KGHSH and CDR2 LQKENI come from the germline V gene. J lost 3 bases, V lost 4 bases, and 5 bases had no gene match. The CDR3 protein is CASSRQGSKETQYF. CDR3 DNA: TGTGCCAGCTCACGACAGGGATCGAAAGAGACCCAGTACTTC.

V and J are TRBV30 and TRBJ1-2; no reliable D call. Germline lookup yields CDR1 GTSNPN and CDR2 SVGIG (reference sequence). Between the trimmed V and J ends, which lost 2 bases and 11 bases, there was a span of 12 bases. The length of the CDR3 is 11 residues. CDR3 nucleotide sequence: TGTGCCTGGAGTTCTCGTCCCGGGTACACCTTC. Amino acids: CAWSSRPGYTF.

The CDR3 nucleotides are TGTGCCAGTAGTATATCTCCCCAGCCCCAGCATTTT. Its translation is CASSISPQPQHF. The J gene is TRBJ1-5, the V gene TRBV19; no reliable D call. V was shortened by 2 bases and J by 7 bases, with 6 bases between the two germline ends. Germline-derived CDR1 and CDR2 are LNHDA and SQIVND (reference sequence). This CDR3 contains 12 residues.

The CDR3, as DNA: TGTGCCAGCAGCCCCTGGGCGGACCTTGACACCGGGGAGCTGTTTTTT. Amino acids: CASSPWADLDTGELFF. This chain links TRBV21-1 with TRBJ2-2. TRBV21-1 is tagged as a pseudogene. The CDR3 consists of 16 residues.

This chain joins TRBV5-6 and TRBJ1-1; TRBD1 agrees at 9 bases. The CDR3 is 15 residues long. Germline CDR1 SGHDT, CDR2 YYEEEE. Germline trimming cut 3 bases from V and 5 bases from J; bases unmatched to any gene: 8. CDR3 in amino acids: CASSSRPGQGTEAFF. The CDR3 bases are TGTGCCAGCAGCTCAAGGCCGGGACAGGGAACTGAAGCTTTCTTT.

This clone was counted between two and nine times. This sequence joins TRBV5-6 and TRBJ1-5, with D hard to call. V dropped 0 bases and J dropped 1 base, with 2 bases sitting between them. Germline V CDR1 and CDR2: SGHDT, YYEEEE. The length of the CDR3 is 13 residues. Here the CDR3 DNA reads TGTGCCAGCAGCTTGGGGAGCAATCAGCCCCAGCATTTT. Amino acid sequence: CASSLGSNQPQHF.